The entry below describes one T cell receptor beta chain. No antigen is known for it. This sample was included in a study of cytomegalovirus exposure and HLA in healthy donors. Study-wide findings and caveats: In a later analysis, most CMV-associated TCR beta chains appeared HLA-restricted. Indistinguishable V segments such as TRBV6-2 and TRBV6-3 were excluded. With later analysis, a missense DCLRE1C variant became linked to TCR beta V- and J-gene trimming.

V was trimmed by 4 bases and J by 8 bases, leaving 17 bases between them. From germline, CDR1 is LNHNV and CDR2 YYDKDF (reference sequence). The CDR3 contains 15 residues. Use of 60 Vbeta and 13 Jbeta primers characterized the PCR. Sequencing used immunoSEQ multiplex PCR; TCRdb keeps in-frame clones, though not all of them. The table shows 150,000 to 180,000 clones, with 70% to 80% occurring only once. Specimen: PBMCs. The chain joins TRBV15 to TRBJ2-2; the D gene is possibly TRBD2 (6 bases). The sequence derives from a man aged 25 to 40 in good health and CMV-seropositive. CDR3 DNA: TGTGCCACCAGCAAGCGGGCTGGGACCGAAGGGGAGCTGTTTTTT. This gives the protein CATSKRAGTEGELFF.